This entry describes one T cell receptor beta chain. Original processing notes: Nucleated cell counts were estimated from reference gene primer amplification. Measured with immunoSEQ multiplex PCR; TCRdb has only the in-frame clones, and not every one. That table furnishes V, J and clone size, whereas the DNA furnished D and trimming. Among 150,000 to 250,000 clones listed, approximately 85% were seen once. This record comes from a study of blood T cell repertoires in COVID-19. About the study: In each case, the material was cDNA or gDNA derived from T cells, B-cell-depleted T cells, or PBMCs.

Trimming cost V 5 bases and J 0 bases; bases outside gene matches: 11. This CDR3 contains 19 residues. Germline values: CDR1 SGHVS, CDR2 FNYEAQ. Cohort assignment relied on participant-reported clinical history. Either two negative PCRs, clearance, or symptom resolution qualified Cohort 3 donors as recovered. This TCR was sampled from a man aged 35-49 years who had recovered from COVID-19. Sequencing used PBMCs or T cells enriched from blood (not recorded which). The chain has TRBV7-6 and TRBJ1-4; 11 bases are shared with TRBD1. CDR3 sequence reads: CASSPGQGALYATNEKLFF. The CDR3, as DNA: TGTGCCAGCAGCCCAGGACAGGGGGCTCTATATGCAACTAATGAAAAACTGTTTTTT.